This T cell receptor beta chain comes out of a study of technical replicates of blood from a few donors. Sequencing used immunoSEQ multiplex PCR; TCRdb keeps in-frame clones, though not all of them. Of roughly 82,000 clones in the sample, 75% to 95% were seen once. The CDR3 consists of 11 residues. CDR1 and CDR2 (germline): MNHEY, SMNVEV (reference sequence). Deletions cut 4 bases from V and 5 bases from J, with 4 bases between. The receptor comes from a human donor in good health. The chain combines TRBV27 with TRBJ2-3; D uncertain. Source material: T cells isolated from PBMCs. The CDR3 is CASSSRDTQYF. As DNA, the CDR3 is TGTGCCAGCAGTTCTCGAGATACGCAGTATTTT.